The 22 T cell receptor beta chains listed next were all sequenced from one sample in a study of identical twins. TCRdb reprocessed the 5' RACE reads via MiXCR and lists one record per CDR3 protein. The sample has roughly 690,000 distinct CDR3 sequences, about 20% seen once; the top ten hold approximately 4.5%. These data were also filed under a second study, of T cells expressing NK-cell markers.

The sequenced material came from PBMCs. Source of these receptors: a young woman in good health.

In its sample, this clonotype was seen a few times. This chain uses TRBV20-1 with TRBJ2-7, with TRBD2 identical over 11 bases. This CDR3 region has 15 residues. Germline values: CDR1 DFQATT, CDR2 SNEGSKA (reference sequence). With 1 base clipped from V and 2 bases from J, the junction kept 4 bases outside the gene matches. The CDR3 sequence: CSARGTSGSAYEQYF. CDR3 coding DNA: TGCAGTGCTAGAGGGACTAGCGGGTCAGCCTACGAGCAGTACTTC.

V gene TRBV7-2 combines with J gene TRBJ1-2; TRBD1 matches at 7 bases. The CDR3 totals 16 residues. CDR1 and CDR2 from the germline V gene are SGHTA and FQGNSA. The J segment lost 4 bases and the V segment lost 1 base, leaving 9 bases of the junction unmatched. CDR3 residues: CASSLGPNRGGYGYTF. The CDR3 region has the DNA TGTGCCAGCAGCTTAGGTCCGAACAGGGGTGGCTATGGCTACACCTTC.

The table lists this clonotype with many counts. The J gene is TRBJ2-3, the V gene TRBV29-1; D unclear. Germline V gene lookup returns CDR1 SQVTM and CDR2 ANQGSEA. The CDR3 has 12 amino acids. Trimming shortened V by 1 base and J by 4 bases, and 6 bases separated the two germline ends. The chain's CDR3 is CSVEGPADTQYF. The CDR3 DNA is TGCAGCGTTGAAGGGCCCGCAGATACGCAGTATTTT.

This clonotype has a handful of counts. The V and J genes are TRBV7-2 and TRBJ2-7; D is unresolved. V gave up 0 bases and J gave up 2 bases, with 11 bases separating them. Looked up from germline, CDR1 is SGHTA and CDR2 is FQGNSA. This CDR3 contains 15 residues. This CDR3 reads CASSLAMRTAYEQYF. For the CDR3, the DNA is TGTGCCAGCAGCTTAGCGATGAGGACCGCCTACGAGCAGTACTTC. Looking up the rest from reference TRBV7-2 and TRBJ2-7 gives the full variable domain: GAGVSQSPSNKVTEKGKDVELRCDPISGHTALYWYRQSLGQGLEFLIYFQGNSAPDKSGLPSDRFSAERTGGSVSTLTIQRTQQEDSAVYLCASSLAMRTAYEQYFGPGTRLTVT.

This clonotype was counted a few times. The DNA of the CDR3 is TGTGCCAGCAGCTTGAAGGGACTAGCGGGAGAGCAGTTCTTC. This encodes CASSLKGLAGEQFF. The chain combines TRBV5-5 with TRBJ2-1, with 13 bases lining up with TRBD2. The germline CDR1 and CDR2 sequences are SGHKS and YYEKEE (reference sequence). The J segment lost 10 bases and the V segment lost 1 base, leaving 2 bases of the junction unmatched. This CDR3 has 14 amino acids.

This chain links TRBV6-1 with TRBJ2-1, with 11 bases aligning to TRBD2. CDR1 MNHNS and CDR2 SASEGT come from the germline V gene. V lost 5 bases to trimming and J lost 2 bases; unmatched junction nucleotides: 8. The CDR3 spans 17 residues. CDR3 nucleotides: TGTGCCAGCAGTCGGGGACTAGCGGCTCGAGCCTACAATGAGCAGTTCTTC. Translated: CASSRGLAARAYNEQFF.

The V call is TRBV28, the J call TRBJ2-3; D tentatively reads TRBD1 or TRBD2 (5 bases each). Germline V gene sequence: CDR1 MDHEN, CDR2 SYDVKM. CDR3 length: 16 amino acids. V lost 2 bases, J lost 0 bases, and 12 bases lay in between. This CDR3 reads CASSLTGTSSTDTQYF. For the CDR3, the DNA is TGTGCCAGCAGTTTAACCGGGACGTCTAGCACAGATACGCAGTATTTT. Based on the CDR3 plus reference TRBV28 and TRBJ2-3, the full variable domain is DVKVTQSSRYLVKRTGEKVFLECVQDMDHENMFWYRQDPGLGLRLIYFSYDVKMKEKGDIPEGYSVSREKKERFSLILESASTNQTSMYLCASSLTGTSSTDTQYFGPGTRLTVL.

The sample holds many counts of this clonotype. This rearrangement joins TRBV7-2 to TRBJ2-1; no clear D. Germline assignment: CDR1 SGHTA and CDR2 FQGNSA. There are 11 residues in the CDR3. V was trimmed by 7 bases and J by 5 bases, leaving 6 bases between them. The CDR3 protein is CASTLNNEQFF. Here the CDR3 DNA reads TGTGCCAGCACCCTAAACAATGAGCAGTTCTTC.

The CDR3 bases are TGTGCCAGCAGTTTCTGGCCTGAAGCTAACTATGGCTACACCTTC. Encoded protein: CASSFWPEANYGYTF. The gene calls are TRBV6-2 or TRBV6-3 and TRBJ1-2; D call uncertain. Germline CDR1 MNHEY, CDR2 SVGEGT. This CDR3 contains 15 residues. V lost 4 bases and J lost 0, with 12 bases in between.

The chain is built from TRBV10-3 and TRBJ1-1, with D hard to call. Trimming stripped 2 bases from V and 6 bases from J, with 13 bases between. The CDR3 runs 14 residues. Germline lookup yields CDR1 ENHRY and CDR2 SYGVKD. CDR3 amino acids: CAISEAGVTAEAFF. The CDR3 coding sequence is TGTGCCATCAGTGAGGCGGGAGTAACGGCTGAAGCTTTCTTT.

This clonotype appeared a few times. The chain joins TRBV6-5 to TRBJ2-5, with 8 positions matching TRBD2. The CDR3 spans 17 residues. Trimming took 0 bases from V and 2 from J; bases not matched to a gene: 8. Germline-derived CDR1 and CDR2 are MNHEY and SVGAGI. The CDR3 loop is CASSYSTAGGLQETQYF. CDR3 DNA: TGTGCCAGCAGTTACTCGACGGCGGGGGGCCTTCAAGAGACCCAGTACTTC.

The rearrangement joins TRBV5-1 to TRBJ1-1, with 7 bases identical to TRBD1. The germline V gene encodes CDR1 SGHRS and CDR2 YFSETQ. There are 15 residues in the CDR3. V trimming: 0 bases; J trimming: 1 base; junction bases outside the gene matches: 3. The chain's CDR3 is CASSLEGQTNTEAFF. The CDR3, as DNA: TGCGCCAGCAGCTTGGAGGGACAGACGAACACTGAAGCTTTCTTT. Filled out from reference TRBV5-1 and TRBJ1-1, the complete variable domain reads KAGVTQTPRYLIKTRGQQVTLSCSPISGHRSVSWYQQTPGQGLQFLFEYFSETQRNKGNFPGRFSGRQFSNSRSEMNVSTLELGDSALYLCASSLEGQTNTEAFFGQGTRLTVV.

The V and J genes are TRBV7-9 and TRBJ2-7, with D possibly called TRBD1 or TRBD2 (7 bases each). The CDR3 length is 14 residues. Germline-derived CDR1 and CDR2 are SEHNR and FQNEAQ (reference sequence). Trimming cost V 5 bases and J 7 bases, with 18 bases left between them. CDR3 sequence (DNA): TGTGCCAGCAGCCCCCAGGGGGGGGGTGATGAGCAGTACTTC. Its translation is CASSPQGGGDEQYF.

This clonotype was picked up a small number of times. The V gene is TRBV20-1, the J gene TRBJ2-5, with D uncertain. The CDR3 loop spans 14 amino acids. Germline V gene sequence: CDR1 DFQATT, CDR2 SNEGSKA (reference sequence). V was clipped by 0 bases and J by 4 bases, with 12 bases between them. The CDR3 spells CSARDVEHVETQYF. The CDR3 bases are TGCAGTGCTAGAGATGTGGAACACGTAGAGACCCAGTACTTC.

Many counts were recorded for this clonotype. The chain has TRBV2 and TRBJ1-1, with D tentatively TRBD1 (6 bases). Germline CDR1 is SNHLY and CDR2 is FYNNEI. Trimming took off 2 bases at V and 6 bases at J, with 10 bases between the two ends. This CDR3 comprises 13 residues. The chain's CDR3 is CASSEWTEAEAFF. CDR3 nucleotides: TGTGCCAGCAGTGAATGGACAGAGGCTGAAGCTTTCTTT.

The chain couples TRBV24-1 to TRBJ2-1, with D perhaps assigned TRBD1 or TRBD2 (5 bases each). The CDR3 contains 12 residues. Germline V gene sequence: CDR1 KGHDR, CDR2 SFDVKD. Trimming shortened V by 4 bases and J by 10 bases, and 10 bases separated the two germline ends. The CDR3 loop reads CATSDRGAEQFF. CDR3 DNA: TGTGCCACCAGTGACAGAGGGGCGGAGCAGTTCTTC.

The sample holds a few counts of this clonotype. The rearrangement uses TRBV6-1 and TRBJ2-7, with D possibly TRBD2 on 6 matching bases. Trimming left V 2 bases short and J 3 bases short, with 11 bases between. This CDR3 has 14 residues. From germline, CDR1 is MNHNS and CDR2 SASEGT. In nucleotides, the CDR3 is TGTGCCAGCAGTGAATTGCGGGATCACTACGAGCAGTACTTC. As protein: CASSELRDHYEQYF.

The chain has TRBV7-9 and TRBJ2-1, with D uncertain. Germline CDR1 and CDR2: SEHNR and FQNEAQ (reference sequence). This CDR3 has 13 amino acids. The V gene lost 7 bases and the J gene lost 3 bases, with 10 bases spanning the gap. CDR3 protein: CASIQDGYNEQFF. The CDR3, as DNA: TGTGCCAGCATCCAGGACGGCTACAATGAGCAGTTCTTC.

This clonotype was seen a few times. The V and J genes are TRBV27 and TRBJ2-3; D is ambiguous. The germline V and J ends were trimmed by 8 bases and 0 bases, with 12 bases remaining between them. The CDR3 length is 14 residues. CDR1 and CDR2 from the germline V gene are MNHEY and SMNVEV (reference sequence). This CDR3 is CASRVLTSTDTQYF. The DNA for the CDR3 is TGTGCCAGCCGGGTACTCACTAGCACAGATACGCAGTATTTT.

Many counts were recorded for this clonotype. CDR3 in amino acids: CSAEKRGGYEQYF. The CDR3 region has the DNA TGCAGTGCGGAAAAAAGGGGGGGGTACGAGCAGTACTTC. V and J are TRBV20-1 and TRBJ2-7, with TRBD2 as a possible D gene (7 bases). CDR1 and CDR2 from the germline V gene are DFQATT and SNEGSKA (reference sequence). The length of the CDR3 is 13 residues. Trimming removed 6 bases at V and 4 bases at J, with 16 bases between.

V is TRBV12-3 or TRBV12-4 and J is TRBJ2-5, with a possible D match to TRBD2 (8 bases). The CDR3 is made up of 17 amino acids. The V and J ends lost 6 bases and 5 bases respectively, with 25 bases between them. For the CDR3, the DNA is TGTGCCAGCAGCCCCGTAGCGGGACAGTCCCGGGAGGAGACCCAGTACTTC. Amino acid sequence: CASSPVAGQSREETQYF.

In nucleotides, the CDR3 is TGCAGTGCTAGTTCCCCCAGGGGAAATCCCTACGAGCAGTACTTC. It is translated as CSASSPRGNPYEQYF. V and J are TRBV20-1 and TRBJ2-7; a weak D match, TRBD1 (6 bases). V lost 3 bases to trimming and J lost 2 bases, with 17 bases between them. The CDR3 is made up of 15 amino acids. Germline V lookup: CDR1 DFQATT, CDR2 SNEGSKA (reference sequence).